The 28 T cell receptor beta chains given below trace back to one sample, sequenced in a study of OX40 agonist ivuxolimab in advanced cancers. The repertoire was sequenced with immunoSEQ multiplex PCR; TCRdb's copy has only in-frame clones and lacks some. The profile shows 77,000 or so clones, roughly 92% of them singletons. The sample was CD4+ or CD8+ T cells sorted from blood, taken in a trial of the OX40 agonist ivuxolimab. The receptors originated from an adult with an advanced solid tumor such as melanoma, head and neck, liver or kidney cancer.

The rearrangement uses TRBV7-2 and TRBJ1-2; maybe TRBD1 (6 bases). The CDR3 contains 15 residues. The germline V gene encodes CDR1 SGHTA and CDR2 FQGNSA. The ends were cut back, 2 bases at V and 6 bases at J, with 16 bases in the middle. CDR3 sequence: CASSLSLTGHDGYTF. DNA for the CDR3: TGTGCCAGCAGCTTATCTCTAACAGGGCACGATGGCTACACCTTC.

The genes are TRBV27 and TRBJ1-4, with 11 bases aligning to TRBD1. The V segment lost 2 bases and the J segment 4 bases; nucleotides outside the gene matches: 9. Germline CDR1 is MNHEY and CDR2 is SMNVEV (reference sequence). The CDR3 totals 18 residues. The chain's CDR3 is CASSLLPGQGGVNEKLFF. The CDR3 coding sequence is TGTGCCAGCAGTTTACTCCCGGGACAGGGGGGAGTTAATGAAAAACTGTTTTTT.

This chain links TRBV13 with TRBJ1-1, with 9 bases matching TRBD1. V dropped 6 bases and J dropped 6; count of bases not matched to a gene: 5. From germline, CDR1 is PRHDT and CDR2 FYEKMQ (reference sequence). This CDR3 spans 13 amino acids. The CDR3 region has the DNA TGTGCCAGCAGTTCACAGGGGGCCCCTGAAGCTTTCTTT. Translated: CASSSQGAPEAFF.

V and J are TRBV4-3 and TRBJ1-5; D gene unclear. V was shortened by 3 bases and J by 4 bases, with 13 bases between the two germline ends. CDR1 and CDR2 from the germline V gene are LGHNA and YSLEER. The CDR3 has 15 amino acids. The CDR3 loop reads CASSQYFGVNQPQHF. The DNA for the CDR3 is TGCGCCAGCAGCCAGTACTTTGGGGTTAATCAGCCCCAGCATTTT.

In its sample, this clone was seen once. The gene calls are TRBV27 and TRBJ2-7; a weak D match, TRBD1 (6 bases). In germline, CDR1 is MNHEY, CDR2 SMNVEV (reference sequence). CDR3 length equals 15 residues. The germline V and J ends were trimmed by 4 bases and 3 bases, with 16 bases remaining between them. The CDR3 sequence is CASSWAGTPFYEQYF. As DNA, the CDR3 is TGTGCCAGCAGTTGGGCTGGGACACCCTTCTACGAGCAGTACTTC.

Here the CDR3 reads CASSELRGPNTGELFF. The DNA of the CDR3 is TGTGCCAGCAGTGAATTGAGGGGCCCGAACACCGGGGAGCTGTTTTTT. V and J are TRBV6-1 and TRBJ2-2; D may match TRBD1 or TRBD2 (5 bases each). From germline, CDR1 is MNHNS and CDR2 SASEGT. The CDR3 contains 16 residues. Trimming stripped 2 bases from V and 0 bases from J, with 10 bases between.

The chain links TRBV9 to TRBJ1-6; D gene unclear. With 10 bases removed from V and 10 bases from J, the gap between germline ends came to 15 bases. The CDR3 covers 12 residues. Germline values: CDR1 SGDLS, CDR2 YYNGEE. In nucleotides, the CDR3 is TGTGCCGGACTGCCGATTAAATCACCCCTCCACTTT. It yields the protein CAGLPIKSPLHF.

The genes are TRBV7-8 and TRBJ1-1; unclear D gene. In germline, CDR1 is SGHVS, CDR2 FQNEAQ. Trimming stripped 5 bases from V and 0 bases from J, with 16 bases between. The CDR3 has 16 residues. Here the CDR3 DNA reads TGTGCCAGCAGCCGCCACACGAGTTACCTGAACACTGAAGCTTTCTTT. Translation gives CASSRHTSYLNTEAFF.

Here the CDR3 reads CASSQPLGQYEQYF. CDR3 DNA: TGCGCCAGCAGCCAACCATTAGGGCAGTACGAGCAGTACTTC. The rearrangement joins TRBV4-1 to TRBJ2-7, with D hard to call. Germline CDR1 reads MGHRA; CDR2 reads YSYEKL. Trimming stripped 2 bases from V and 4 bases from J, with 12 bases between. This CDR3 region has 14 residues.

J is TRBJ2-2 and V is TRBV7-6; 7 bases map to TRBD1. Per the germline V gene, CDR1 is SGHVS and CDR2 is FNYEAQ. CDR3 length: 16 amino acids. Losses at the gene ends were 5 bases for V and 3 bases for J; bases not matched to a gene: 9. CDR3 residues: CASSPRVQGHTGELFF. The CDR3 coding sequence is TGTGCCAGCAGCCCAAGGGTACAGGGGCACACCGGGGAGCTGTTTTTT.

V is TRBV7-9 and J is TRBJ2-5; D possibly uses TRBD1 or TRBD2 (5 bases each). Germline V gene sequence: CDR1 SEHNR, CDR2 FQNEAQ (reference sequence). Trimming shortened V by 4 bases and J by 1 base, and 13 bases separated the two germline ends. This CDR3 is 15 amino acids long. CDR3 bases: TGTGCCAGCAGCTCTCCGGGACGCCCCCAAGAGACCCAGTACTTC. Amino acids: CASSSPGRPQETQYF.

This sequence joins TRBV13 and TRBJ2-1; 12 bases agree with TRBD1. CDR1 PRHDT and CDR2 FYEKMQ come from the germline V gene (reference sequence). CDR3 length equals 17 residues. Losses at the gene ends were 3 bases for V and 7 bases for J; bases not matched to a gene: 10. The CDR3 DNA reads as TGTGCCAGCAGCTTTGACCTGGGACAGGGGGCAGAAAATGAGCAGTTCTTC. Translating gives CASSFDLGQGAENEQFF.

This clone was counted once. The V call is TRBV6-1, the J call TRBJ2-1; a possible D gene is TRBD1 (5 bases). Germline V gene lookup returns CDR1 MNHNS and CDR2 SASEGT. The ends were cut back, 7 bases at V and 0 bases at J, with 13 bases in the middle. This CDR3 contains 15 residues. In DNA form, the CDR3 reads TGTGCCAGCACCATAGGGGCTAGCTCCTACAATGAGCAGTTCTTC. Protein: CASTIGASSYNEQFF.

The rearrangement links TRBV11-2 to TRBJ2-7; D ambiguous. The germline gives CDR1 SGHAT, CDR2 FQNNGV. This CDR3 spans 11 amino acids. V lost 2 bases, J lost 6 bases, and 5 bases lay in between. The CDR3 DNA sequence: TGTGCCAGCAGCTTACCCCCCGAGCAGTACTTC. It is translated as CASSLPPEQYF.

This sequence joins TRBV7-9 and TRBJ2-3; 9 nucleotides align to TRBD2. This CDR3 spans 12 amino acids. Germline V gene sequence: CDR1 SEHNR, CDR2 FQNEAQ (reference sequence). In DNA, the CDR3 is TGTGTTAGCGGGGGAGTCACAGATACGCAGTATTTT. Translated: CVSGGVTDTQYF.

This clone was detected only once. The junction differs from germline at one of its ends, possibly a read error. The rearrangement joins TRBV7-9 to TRBJ2-7; 7 bases line up with TRBD1. The CDR3 has 12 residues. Germline assignment: CDR1 SEHNR and CDR2 FQNEAQ (reference sequence). The CDR3 spells CASSFLSQGTRF. In DNA, the CDR3 is TGTGCCAGCAGCTTTCTTTCACAGGGGACAAGGTTC.

The V call is TRBV4-3, the J call TRBJ1-1, with D perhaps matching TRBD1 (6 bases). V shed 0 bases and J shed 5 bases, with 16 bases lying between them. CDR3 length: 16 residues. Germline lookup yields CDR1 LGHNA and CDR2 YSLEER. The CDR3 DNA reads as TGCGCCAGCAGCCAAGATGCAGGGCTTCAGGGGACTGAAGCTTTCTTT. It specifies CASSQDAGLQGTEAFF.

The CDR3 sequence is CASSYEPGLAGTDTQYF. The CDR3 DNA reads as TGTGCCAGCAGCTATGAACCGGGACTAGCGGGGACAGATACGCAGTATTTT. V usage is TRBV9 and J usage is TRBJ2-3; TRBD2 matches 13 bases. Trimming at V came to 4 bases and at J to 3 bases, leaving 8 bases not matched to a gene. The length of the CDR3 is 17 residues. Germline values: CDR1 SGDLS, CDR2 YYNGEE.

This CDR3 is CASSLLLAGGHEQFF. The CDR3 nucleotides are TGTGCCAGCAGCTTGCTTCTAGCGGGGGGGCATGAGCAGTTCTTC. V and J are TRBV7-6 and TRBJ2-1; 12 bases line up with TRBD2. Unmatched junction bases numbered 5, after V lost 3 bases and J lost 8 bases. The CDR3 is 15 residues long. The germline gives CDR1 SGHVS, CDR2 FNYEAQ.

The gene calls are TRBV13 and TRBJ2-3; 7 bases agree with TRBD1. V was clipped by 4 bases and J by 2 bases; unmatched bases: 6. CDR1 and CDR2 from the germline V gene are PRHDT and FYEKMQ (reference sequence). There are 15 residues in the CDR3. The CDR3 DNA sequence: TGTGCCAGCAGCTCCACGGGACAGCACACAGATACGCAGTATTTT. It encodes CASSSTGQHTDTQYF.

This chain links TRBV6-4 with TRBJ1-5; 9 nucleotides agree with TRBD1. V dropped 4 bases and J dropped 2; count of bases not matched to a gene: 0. CDR3 length: 14 residues. Germline-derived CDR1 and CDR2 are MRHNA and SNTAGT. CDR3 residues: CASSGTGGNQPQHF. The CDR3 bases are TGTGCCAGCAGTGGGACAGGGGGCAATCAGCCCCAGCATTTT.

The rearrangement uses TRBV7-6 and TRBJ2-7; the D gene is possibly TRBD1 (6 bases). Trimming stripped 8 bases from V and 3 bases from J, with 14 bases between. The germline V gene encodes CDR1 SGHVS and CDR2 FNYEAQ. CDR3 length equals 13 residues. The CDR3: CASGRGSNYEQYF. As DNA, the CDR3 is TGTGCCAGCGGCAGGGGTTCCAACTACGAGCAGTACTTC.

The genes are TRBV27 and TRBJ2-5; D is unresolved. Germline V gene data show CDR1 as MNHEY and CDR2 as SMNVEV (reference sequence). The CDR3 is 12 amino acids. V lost 4 bases and J lost 4, with 7 bases in between. The CDR3 DNA sequence: TGTGCCAGCAGTTCCCGAGGAGAGACCCAGTACTTC. Translating it yields CASSSRGETQYF.

This clone has only a few counts. V gene TRBV4-1 combines with J gene TRBJ2-1, with TRBD2 identical over 8 bases. Germline V lookup: CDR1 MGHRA, CDR2 YSYEKL. The CDR3 has 16 residues. The J segment lost 8 bases and the V segment lost 4 bases, leaving 13 bases of the junction unmatched. The CDR3 loop reads CASSPGERGHVDEQFF. The CDR3 DNA follows: TGCGCCAGCAGCCCCGGCGAGCGGGGGCATGTGGATGAGCAGTTCTTC.

V gene TRBV6-6 combines with J gene TRBJ2-1, with TRBD2 identical over 12 bases. Per germline, CDR1 MNHNY and CDR2 SVGAGI (reference sequence). The CDR3 is 15 residues long. J gave up 6 bases and V 2 bases, and 2 bases lay outside the gene matches. The CDR3 region has the DNA TGTGCCAGCAGTTACCCTAGCGGGGGGGTCAATGAGCAGTTCTTC. Its translation is CASSYPSGGVNEQFF.

The rearrangement links TRBV12-5 to TRBJ2-5; 8 nucleotides align to TRBD2. The ends lost 6 bases at V and 5 bases at J; junction bases unmatched: 14. In germline, CDR1 is LGHNT, CDR2 FRNRAP. This CDR3 comprises 16 residues. CDR3 sequence reads: CASGEPAGLGPETQYF. The CDR3 DNA is TGTGCTAGTGGGGAGCCGGCGGGACTAGGACCGGAGACCCAGTACTTC.

This sequence joins TRBV19 and TRBJ1-1; a weak D match, TRBD1 (6 bases). The V gene lost 3 bases and the J gene lost 5 bases, with 16 bases spanning the gap. The CDR3 runs 15 residues. Germline CDR1 LNHDA, CDR2 SQIVND (reference sequence). Written as DNA, the CDR3 is TGTGCCAGTAGTATCGGTCCCAGGGGAGGAACTGAAGCTTTCTTT. The encoded protein is CASSIGPRGGTEAFF.

This chain uses TRBV12-5 with TRBJ1-4; 7 bases are shared with TRBD1. Germline V lookup: CDR1 LGHNT, CDR2 FRNRAP. Trimming removed 3 bases from V and 5 bases from J; junction bases left unmatched: 6. CDR3 length: 15 amino acids. The CDR3 region is CASGFTGERNEKLFF. Here the CDR3 DNA reads TGTGCTAGTGGTTTTACAGGGGAGAGAAATGAAAAACTGTTTTTT.